This is a list of T cell receptor beta chains from one sample in a study of T cell repertoires in cytomegalovirus infection. TCRdb used MiXCR to reprocess the reads, holding one entry per CDR3 protein. The sample shows roughly 180,000 distinct CDR3 sequences, about a sixth of them seen only once. The sample was CD8+ T cells from PBMCs. The receptors derive from a human donor in good health (CMV status not recorded). Some clones in this sample may be carry-over from other donors' samples. CDR3s leave out the opening cysteine and the closing phenylalanine or tryptophan.

TRBJ2-7	TRBV19	ASSPTETYEQY
TRBJ2-1	TRBV7-2	ASSLRRGGGPSYNEQF
TRBJ1-1	TRBV9	ASSPRGLMNTEAF
TRBJ2-1	TRBV4-3	ASSQDQLNNEQF
TRBJ1-5	TRBV7-2	ASRPNAGRFDSNQPQH
TRBJ2-7	TRBV9	ASSVGTGAYEQY
TRBJ1-1	TRBV12-3/TRBV12-4	ASSIPPGRKNTEAF
TRBJ2-1	TRBV5-6	ASSLGPHNEQF
TRBJ2-1	TRBV7-9	ASRTGRVEQF
TRBJ2-7	TRBV7-2	ASSLWTSGSKNEQY
TRBJ1-6	TRBV7-2	ASSPDRGRSYNSPLH
TRBJ2-3	TRBV11-2	ASSLDAGGSTDTQY
TRBJ2-7	TRBV6-2/TRBV6-3	ASSYDTGVNEQY
TRBJ2-7	TRBV20-1	SARHGHEQY
TRBJ2-3	TRBV28	ASSVLGGDTQY
TRBJ1-1	TRBV6-2/TRBV6-3	ASSEDTEAF
TRBJ2-1	TRBV27	ASRPSGSSYNEQF
TRBJ2-7	TRBV7-9	ASSPPGGGTDSYEQY
TRBJ1-2	TRBV7-9	ASSLARGAPYGYT
TRBJ1-2	TRBV2	ASLERGGAYYGYT
TRBJ2-4	TRBV2	ASLAASGTEAKNIQY
TRBJ2-1	TRBV11-2	ASSSTGRGYNEQF